Detailed here is one TCR delta chain. Its antigen is not identified. A far larger clone is only one base removed, so a read error is likely. The sample holds other DNA sequences that translate to the same CDR3. The CDR3 is 25 residues long. J gave up 1 base and V 1 base, and 28 bases lay outside the gene matches. From germline, CDR1 is TSWWSYY and CDR2 QGS. The source of the sample is a study of γδ T cells in repeated Plasmodium falciparum infection. Looking at the study overall: The natural-infection arm compared Malian children under seasonal malaria with matched Australian children.

Gammadelta T cells were flow-sorted from PBMC into Vgamma9/Vdelta2+ and Vdelta2-negative populations for bulk analysis. Sequencing covered both gamma and delta TCR chains per sample. TCRdb re-analyzed the multiplex PCR reads via CATT. The sample has 85,000 to 100,000 delta-chain clones; over 0.9% are singletons. Study-wide results and limits: Malian children's Vdelta2-negative repertoires appeared more expanded and less diverse than Australians'. Vdelta2-negative gammadelta repertoires, largely Vdelta1+, seemingly showed infection-driven waves of new clonal selection.

This chain uses TRDV1 with TRDJ1; 12 bases align to TRDD3. TCRdb records no J gene; here it was assigned by comparing the DNA to germline. The sequencing sample was made of gamma-delta T cells from blood. The sequence derives from a pool of human donors (malaria-infected and uninfected, not separated). As DNA, the CDR3 is TGTGCTCTTGGGGAACAGGGCAATCCTACGAACAAAGTCTGGGGGATACGGTGGCCCACCGATAAACTCATCTTT. This translates into CALGEQGNPTNKVWGIRWPTDKLIF.